These 19 T cell receptor beta chains were all obtained from the same sample, sequenced in a study of T cells in Graves' hyperthyroidism and ophthalmopathy. From RNA transcripts, TCR beta CDR3 regions were amplified. First-round RT-PCR of the TCR CDR3 relied on the HTBI primer set. TCRdb reprocessed the multiplex PCR reads via MiXCR and lists one record per CDR3 protein. The table includes about 690,000 distinct CDR3 sequences, around 15% detected once. Sequencing input: blood. These receptors all come from a man over 45 with Graves' hyperthyroidism.

This clonotype has at least ten counts. In DNA, the CDR3 is TGTGCCACCAGCAGAGAACTCCTGACTAGCGGAACCTACGAGCAGTACTTC. This codes for CATSRELLTSGTYEQYF. The chain carries TRBV15 and TRBJ2-7, with 9 bases identical to TRBD2. Germline CDR1 is LNHNV and CDR2 is YYDKDF (reference sequence). V was clipped by 0 bases and J by 2 bases; unmatched bases: 8. The CDR3 sequence is 17 residues long.

The CDR3 nucleotides read TGTGCCAGTAGAGGGGACAGGTGGTACTATGGCTACACCTTC. Translation gives CASRGDRWYYGYTF. This chain links TRBV19 with TRBJ1-2; 8 nucleotides agree with TRBD1. Unmatched junction bases numbered 6, after V lost 6 bases and J lost 3 bases. The CDR3 runs 14 residues. Germline V gives CDR1 LNHDA, CDR2 SQIVND (reference sequence).

V is TRBV2 and J is TRBJ1-4, with TRBD1 as a possible D gene (6 bases). This CDR3 has 17 residues. V dropped 7 bases and J dropped 7 bases, with 25 bases sitting between them. CDR1 and CDR2 from the germline V gene are SNHLY and FYNNEI. The CDR3 loop reads CASMAGVAAHSVEKLFF. As DNA, the CDR3 is TGTGCCAGCATGGCAGGGGTGGCTGCACATTCTGTTGAAAAACTGTTTTTT.

The table lists this clonotype with many counts. The V call is TRBV13, the J call TRBJ1-4; D is perhaps TRBD1 (6 bases). V was clipped by 6 bases and J by 8 bases, with 19 bases between them. Germline CDR1 reads PRHDT; CDR2 reads FYEKMQ (reference sequence). This CDR3 is 15 amino acids long. CDR3 loop: CASRGRGAHQEKLFF. The DNA for the CDR3 is TGTGCCAGCAGGGGACGGGGGGCGCATCAAGAAAAACTGTTTTTT.

This clonotype has a single count. Since a much larger clone is just one base distant, this may be a read error. The chain combines TRBV2 with TRBJ1-5; weak D call: TRBD1 (6 bases). In germline, CDR1 is SNHLY, CDR2 FYNNEI. The length of the CDR3 is 12 residues. V lost 5 bases to trimming and J lost 5 bases, with 7 bases between them. The CDR3 is CASSRTDQPQHF. In DNA form, the CDR3 reads TGTGCCAGCAGTAGGACAGATCAGCCCCAGCATTTT.

This clonotype was detected ten times or more. V usage is TRBV24-1 and J usage is TRBJ2-3; 9 nucleotides match TRBD2. Per germline, CDR1 KGHDR and CDR2 SFDVKD. J was trimmed by 4 bases and V by 4 bases; bases with no gene match: 8. This CDR3 is built from 16 residues. The CDR3 DNA sequence: TGTGCCACCAGTGAGCAAGCGGGAGGACACGCAGATACGCAGTATTTT. It codes for CATSEQAGGHADTQYF.

Only a few counts were recorded for this clonotype. The chain uses TRBV7-9 and TRBJ2-1; the D is unclear. This CDR3 has 14 amino acids. Trimming left V 5 bases short and J 5 bases short, with 13 bases between. Germline CDR1 is SEHNR and CDR2 is FQNEAQ (reference sequence). The CDR3 loop reads CASSPQATDNEQFF. The CDR3 DNA reads as TGTGCCAGCAGCCCCCAGGCCACAGACAATGAGCAGTTCTTC.

The CDR3 nucleotides are TGCAGTGCTAGAGACCCCGGACGCAACTCTGGAAACACCATATATTTT. It is translated as CSARDPGRNSGNTIYF. The chain couples TRBV20-1 to TRBJ1-3; D is ambiguous. The germline V gene encodes CDR1 DFQATT and CDR2 SNEGSKA (reference sequence). This CDR3 has 16 amino acids. V lost 0 bases and J 0 bases, leaving 12 bases between the germline ends.

This clonotype was seen many times. V is TRBV30 and J is TRBJ2-2; tentative D call: TRBD1 (5 bases). Germline V lookup: CDR1 GTSNPN, CDR2 SVGIG (reference sequence). CDR3 length: 17 residues. Trimming stripped 3 bases from V and 5 bases from J, with 22 bases between. In DNA form, the CDR3 reads TGTGCCTGGAGGGACGAGGCAGGGAAGGGCTATACCGGGGAGCTGTTTTTT. This translates into CAWRDEAGKGYTGELFF.

This clonotype was recorded at least ten times. The chain couples TRBV5-5 to TRBJ2-5; D is undetermined. There are 12 residues in the CDR3. Between the trimmed V and J ends, which lost 4 bases and 1 base, there was a span of 5 bases. In germline, CDR1 is SGHKS, CDR2 YYEKEE (reference sequence). DNA for the CDR3: TGTGCCAGCAGCGCAATCCAAGAGACCCAGTACTTC. This gives the protein CASSAIQETQYF.

The table lists this clonotype with many counts. The chain has TRBV30 and TRBJ2-3; TRBD1 matches 7 bases. Trimming removed 2 bases from V and 1 base from J; junction bases left unmatched: 6. The germline CDR1 and CDR2 sequences are GTSNPN and SVGIG (reference sequence). CDR3 length: 15 amino acids. In nucleotides, the CDR3 is TGTGCCTGGAGTCCCGACAGGGTGCGCACAGATACGCAGTATTTT. It codes for CAWSPDRVRTDTQYF.

This chain connects TRBV28 to TRBJ2-2; no clear D. The CDR3 extends over 16 amino acids. V was pared by 11 bases and J by 0 bases, with 19 bases between. Germline CDR1 is MDHEN and CDR2 is SYDVKM. CDR3 loop: CAGSPGSSPNTGELFF. CDR3 nucleotide sequence: TGTGCCGGTAGCCCCGGTTCAAGCCCGAACACCGGGGAGCTGTTTTTT.

In its sample, this clonotype was seen many times. The rearrangement joins TRBV11-1 to TRBJ2-2; D remains ambiguous. Trimming removed 6 bases at V and 7 bases at J, with 15 bases between. The CDR3 spans 14 residues. Germline assignment: CDR1 SGHAT and CDR2 FQDESV (reference sequence). The DNA of the CDR3 is TGTGCCAGCAGTCCCACGACGGTGGGCGGGGAGCTGTTTTTT. Its translation is CASSPTTVGGELFF.

This clonotype was counted ten times or more. The genes are TRBV10-1 and TRBJ2-5, with 12 bases identical to TRBD1. J gave up 4 bases and V 0 bases, and 3 bases lay outside the gene matches. In germline, CDR1 is WNHNN, CDR2 SYGVQD (reference sequence). CDR3 length: 16 residues. The CDR3, as DNA: TGCGCCAGCAGTGAGTCCTGGGACAGGGGGCGAGAGACCCAGTACTTC. This codes for CASSESWDRGRETQYF.

The CDR3 sequence: CSASTGRQPQHF. The CDR3 DNA reads as TGCAGTGCTAGTACAGGAAGGCAGCCCCAGCATTTT. The chain carries TRBV20-1 and TRBJ1-5; possible D gene TRBD1, 5 bases. This CDR3 region has 12 residues. The V gene lost 3 bases and the J gene lost 7 bases, with 10 bases spanning the gap. The germline CDR1 and CDR2 sequences are DFQATT and SNEGSKA (reference sequence).

At least ten counts were recorded for this clonotype. The chain joins TRBV7-9 to TRBJ1-1, with D unclear. CDR3 length equals 15 residues. CDR1 and CDR2 (germline): SEHNR, FQNEAQ (reference sequence). V was clipped by 1 base and J by 2 bases, with 11 bases between them. In nucleotides, the CDR3 is TGTGCCAGCAGCTTAGTCTCACAGCCCAACACTGAAGCTTTCTTT. Amino acids: CASSLVSQPNTEAFF.

CDR3 residues: CASSPFSYNEQFF. The CDR3 DNA is TGTGCCAGCTCACCATTCAGTTACAATGAGCAGTTCTTC. The rearrangement joins TRBV18 to TRBJ2-1, with D uncertain. Germline V gene sequence: CDR1 KGHSH, CDR2 LQKENI. This CDR3 spans 13 amino acids. V dropped 2 bases and J dropped 4 bases, with 6 bases sitting between them.

This clonotype was detected a few times. The chain is built from TRBV20-1 and TRBJ1-5; 11 bases agree with TRBD1. The CDR3 runs 16 residues. Germline lookup yields CDR1 DFQATT and CDR2 SNEGSKA (reference sequence). V gave up 0 bases and J gave up 6 bases; unmatched junction bases: 7. Written as DNA, the CDR3 is TGCAGTGCTAGAGAGGTCCCGGACAGGGGGCTTCAGCCCCAGCATTTT. It encodes CSAREVPDRGLQPQHF.

The chain joins TRBV28 to TRBJ2-1; 11 bases are shared with TRBD2. The V and J ends lost 8 bases and 4 bases, in that order; junction bases with no gene match: 13. This CDR3 is built from 17 residues. Looked up from germline, CDR1 is MDHEN and CDR2 is SYDVKM. The chain's CDR3 is CASQLGLAGVPYNEQFF. CDR3 nucleotide sequence: TGTGCCAGCCAACTTGGACTAGCGGGCGTCCCATACAATGAGCAGTTCTTC.